This T cell receptor (beta chain) was documented in a study of cytomegalovirus exposure and HLA in healthy donors. Study as a whole: The approximately 120 million unique TCR beta sequences, from roughly 170 million T cells, were found by an earlier analysis.

Primers for the PCR totalled 60 Vbeta and 13 Jbeta. Produced via immunoSEQ multiplex PCR; TCRdb's table is partial and in-frame only. This sample yields some 150,000 clones, of which roughly 85% are seen a single time; 6.3% belongs to the top ten. Study findings and constraints: Accurate HLA-A and HLA-B prediction from TCR beta sequences was reported for most subjects. Being productive about 90% or about 30% of the time was typical of most TCR beta V segments in an earlier analysis.

Germline CDR1 is SQVTM and CDR2 is ANQGSEA. V was clipped by 7 bases and J by 5 bases, with 17 bases between them. CDR3 length: 13 residues. Comment on this clone: Antigen specificity is unknown.

The TCR was taken from a man aged 35-49 years in good health and CMV-seropositive. Sequencing was carried out using PBMCs. This chain joins TRBV29-1 and TRBJ2-5; TRBD2 is a possible D gene (5 bases). CDR3 nucleotides: TGCAGCGCGAGCGGAACCTTGGGGGAGACCCAGTACTTC. Translated: CSASGTLGETQYF.